This TCR beta chain was obtained from a study of cytomegalovirus exposure and HLA in healthy donors. Libraries were prepared by immunoSEQ multiplex PCR; TCRdb keeps only in-frame clonotypes and omits some of them. The sample shows about 160,000 clones, roughly 89% of them seen only once. This clone was counted between two and nine times. Its matching antigen is unknown. The CDR3 extends over 15 amino acids. Germline CDR1 is MNHNS and CDR2 is SASEGT. The V gene lost 8 bases and the J gene lost 0 bases, with 16 bases spanning the gap. Findings and caveats of the study: Under in vitro conditions, a few CMV-associated chains were confirmed as specific for CMV antigens.

The specimen was PBMCs. The sequence came from a man in his late teens or twenties in good health and CMV-seropositive. The V and J genes are TRBV6-1 and TRBJ1-2; D is unresolved. CDR3 protein: CASVWQEPANYGYTF. CDR3 in DNA: TGTGCCAGCGTATGGCAGGAACCAGCTAACTATGGCTACACCTTC.